This TCR beta chain is from a study of blood T cell repertoires in COVID-19. Study information: Some COVID-19 samples were acute and others convalescent; all came from the United States, Italy and Spain.

Libraries were prepared by immunoSEQ multiplex PCR; TCRdb keeps only in-frame clonotypes and omits some of them. The sample lists 300,000 to 400,000 clones; around 89% were seen once. The CDR3 sequence is 14 residues long. Trimming at V came to 3 bases and at J to 7 bases, leaving 5 bases not matched to a gene. The V gene's germline CDR1 is WNHNN and CDR2 SYGVQD (reference sequence). V is TRBV10-1 and J is TRBJ1-5; the match to TRBD1 covers 8 bases. The TCR was taken from a young woman with COVID-19, enrolled during active disease. The sample taken for sequencing was peripheral blood. CDR3 residues: CASSDGTGPQPQHF. For the CDR3, the DNA is TGCGCCAGCAGTGATGGGACAGGCCCCCAGCCCCAGCATTTT.